The present TCR beta chain was sequenced within a study of glioma-infiltrating T cells listed by TCRdb under 2016. Some background on the complete study: Sequencing of TCR alpha- and beta-chain repertoires was performed on glioma tissue, on non-neoplastic brain tissue, and on matched peripheral blood mononuclear cells. Three low-grade glioma patients, several primary glioblastoma patients and three non-glioma patients contributing non-neoplastic brain tissue were included in the paired cohort. To gauge divergence between tissue and blood T-cell populations, every tissue-infiltrating repertoire was compared against the peripheral blood repertoire from the same patient.

The CDR3 runs 15 residues from the cysteine to the phenylalanine. Of all the DNA, just the CDR3 is kept, 45 bases in frame from base 1. In the germline V gene, CDR1 corresponds to SGHVS and CDR2 to FNYEAQ. V and J are truncated by 5 bases and 0 bases respectively, leaving an intervening sequence of 12 bases. The sample holds many counts of this clonotype. It lacks a known antigen. No quality values exist for individual bases; no much larger clone is one base distant. The paper's findings and limits, for the study overall: Group comparisons rested on small numbers: three non-neoplastic, three low-grade glioma and fewer than 10 glioblastoma patients. In non-neoplastic patients, VJ-independent divergence between tissue and blood fell below expectation, whereas in all gliomas, and especially in low-grade gliomas, the divergence rose above expectation. Very few CDR3 sequences were shared between tissue and blood, attributed to high CDR3 diversity and limited sampling.

The iRepertoire nested amplicon-rescue multiplex PCR (arm-PCR) platform was used to amplify TCR alpha and beta CDR3 regions from RNA. One-step reverse transcription and amplification used about 85-400 ng of tissue mRNA or PBMC total RNA as input. After bead purification, a secondary multiplex PCR added Illumina adapters, and libraries were gel-purified between 200 and 400 bp. Internal 6-nucleotide barcodes were carried by the libraries and were used for demultiplexing. Sequencing of libraries was performed on an Illumina MiSeq with 2x220 or 2x250 nucleotide paired-end reads. Per the authors' processing: Paired reads were merged using FLASH 1.2.11 and were aligned to the GRCh37 human genome using BWA-MEM, after which TRA and TRB reads were extracted. V and J assignment used an IMGT-derived reference of cassette sequences and CDR3 motifs that included pseudogenes. Reads were translated in three frames, and productive CDR3s were defined by a C…FGXG motif without stop codons. Unique combinations of V-J cassette pair and CDR3 amino acid sequence were defined as clonotypes. Reads were filtered by Hamming distance, thresholded by each sample's sequence error rate in mapped regions. TCRdb ran its own pipeline on the public reads, namely fastp trimming at Q25 and MiXCR clone calling, and kept in-frame beta chains. One record per CDR3 amino acid sequence lists the most common genes and DNA. The V and J calls reflect TCRdb's pipeline rather than the authors' work. Here the sample has over 90,000 distinct CDR3 sequences; about 30% occur a single time. The ten largest clonotypes hold less than 55% of the sample.

Input material: glioma tissue, nonneoplastic brain tissue, or PBMCs (not recorded which). The clonotype comes from a human donor with low-grade glioma or glioblastoma, undergoing nonglioma brain surgery, or in good health (not recorded which). This sequence uses TRBV7-6 and TRBJ2-3; the D gene lacks a confident call. The CDR3 has the sequence CASSRYQTSTDTQYF. The nucleotides are TGTGCCAGCAGCCGCTACCAAACTAGCACAGATACGCAGTATTTT.